A single sample gave rise to the 30 T cell receptor beta chains below, sequenced in a study of beta chain features in type 1 diabetes. The authors reverse transcribed all of the isolated RNA, so sequencing captured expressed TCRB transcripts. The method was immunoSEQ multiplex PCR; TCRdb's version includes in-frame clones alone and lacks a portion of them. The repertoire holds around 500,000 clones, with roughly an eighth as singletons. The specimen sequenced was naive CD4+ T cells from blood. The receptors here all came from a woman aged 18 to 35 in good health.

V is TRBV29-1 and J is TRBJ2-3; perhaps TRBD1 as D (5 bases). The CDR3 covers 14 residues. From germline, CDR1 is SQVTM and CDR2 ANQGSEA. V lost 4 bases, J lost 3 bases, and 14 bases lay in between. DNA for the CDR3: TGCAGCGTTGCACACAACAGGAGAACAGATACGCAGTATTTT. Translation: CSVAHNRRTDTQYF.

This clone was picked up a small number of times. This chain joins TRBV14 and TRBJ2-6; D not certain. This CDR3 region has 20 residues. Deletions cut 4 bases from V and 0 bases from J, with 22 bases between. Looked up from germline, CDR1 is SGHDN and CDR2 is FVKESK. CDR3 bases: TGTGCCAGCAGCCTACTCTTCACCGGACGTTCGAGCTCTGGGGCCAACGTCCTGACTTTC. Its protein is CASSLLFTGRSSSGANVLTF.

The chain carries TRBV7-2 and TRBJ2-5, with 8 bases lining up with TRBD1. After removal of 5 bases from V and 5 bases from J, the junction contained 10 bases not matched to a gene. The germline CDR1 and CDR2 sequences are SGHTA and FQGNSA. CDR3 size: 15 residues. CDR3 in amino acids: CASSPQTGAEETQYF. CDR3 in DNA: TGTGCCAGCAGCCCCCAGACAGGGGCGGAGGAGACCCAGTACTTC.

Only a few counts were recorded for this clone. The chain has TRBV7-9 and TRBJ2-7, with 8 bases aligning to TRBD1. J gave up 3 bases and V 7 bases, and 11 bases lay outside the gene matches. Germline CDR1 is SEHNR and CDR2 is FQNEAQ (reference sequence). This CDR3 region has 15 residues. CDR3 sequence reads: CASNPEQGVDYEQYF. In DNA form, the CDR3 reads TGTGCCAGCAACCCCGAACAGGGGGTGGACTACGAGCAGTACTTC.

In its sample, this clone was seen a few times. The identical CDR3 is also encoded by other nucleotide sequences in the sample. The chain uses TRBV28 and TRBJ2-2; D is ambiguous. Trimming removed 3 bases at V and 8 bases at J, with 4 bases between. The CDR3 length is 11 residues. Germline CDR1 is MDHEN and CDR2 is SYDVKM. CDR3 protein: CASSLLGELFF. CDR3 nucleotide sequence: TGTGCCAGCAGTTTGCTGGGGGAGCTGTTTTTT. The full variable domain, its missing parts supplied by reference TRBV28 and TRBJ2-2, is DVKVTQSSRYLVKRTGEKVFLECVQDMDHENMFWYRQDPGLGLRLIYFSYDVKMKEKGDIPEGYSVSREKKERFSLILESASTNQTSMYLCASSLLGELFFGEGSRLTVL.

This chain uses TRBV7-3 with TRBJ2-5, with 8 bases matching TRBD2. Germline values: CDR1 SGHTA, CDR2 FQGTGA. J gave up 5 bases and V 5 bases, and 7 bases lay outside the gene matches. The CDR3 loop spans 14 amino acids. CDR3 sequence: CASSPSGTSETQYF. The CDR3 nucleotides read TGTGCCAGCAGCCCGAGCGGGACTAGTGAGACCCAGTACTTC.

The chain combines TRBV18 with TRBJ2-1; TRBD2 agrees at 7 bases. The CDR3 is 16 amino acids. V lost 3 bases and J lost 7; bases outside the gene matches: 12. In germline, CDR1 is KGHSH, CDR2 LQKENI. CDR3 nucleotides: TGTGCCAGCTCACCGCTGCTAGCGGTGACTTTGAATGAGCAGTTCTTC. Encoded protein: CASSPLLAVTLNEQFF.

A few counts support this clone. This chain uses TRBV21-1 with TRBJ2-3; the table's D call, TRBD2, was not checked against the DNA. TRBV21-1 is deemed a pseudogene. The CDR3 sequence is 16 residues long. The CDR3 DNA reads as TGTGCCAGCAGCAAAGCGGGGACTAGCGGGAGAGATACGCAGTATTTT. This translates into CASSKAGTSGRDTQYF.

The J gene is TRBJ2-2, the V gene TRBV15, with D maybe TRBD1 (6 bases). The CDR3 is 17 residues long. Trimming took 5 bases from V and 4 from J, leaving 20 bases between them. Germline values: CDR1 LNHNV, CDR2 YYDKDF (reference sequence). The CDR3 DNA reads as TGTGCCACCAGCCGGCCGACCACAGGGTCGAGCACCGGGGAGCTGTTTTTT. The encoded protein is CATSRPTTGSSTGELFF.

This chain uses TRBV7-9 with TRBJ2-7; D gene ambiguous. Germline V gives CDR1 SEHNR, CDR2 FQNEAQ (reference sequence). The ends were cut back, 1 base at V and 6 bases at J, with 4 bases in the middle. This CDR3 spans 11 amino acids. CDR3 coding DNA: TGTGCCAGCAGCTTAGTGATCGAGCAGTACTTC. Translated: CASSLVIEQYF.

This clone was seen only a few times. CDR3 nucleotide sequence: TGTGCCAGCAGCTTAGCGCTAGGGGTTGGTGGCTACACCTTC. Its protein is CASSLALGVGGYTF. The V call is TRBV7-9, the J call TRBJ1-2; weak D call: TRBD1 (5 bases). Germline assignment: CDR1 SEHNR and CDR2 FQNEAQ (reference sequence). The germline V and J ends were trimmed by 0 bases and 7 bases, with 12 bases remaining between them. This CDR3 comprises 14 residues.

This clone was picked up a small number of times. The chain joins TRBV6-5 to TRBJ2-7; 9 bases align to TRBD1. This CDR3 is built from 13 residues. Germline-derived CDR1 and CDR2 are MNHEY and SVGAGI. J was trimmed by 6 bases and V by 5 bases; bases with no gene match: 5. The CDR3 coding sequence is TGTGCCAGCAGTATCTACAGGGGGCGCGAGCAGTACTTC. Protein product: CASSIYRGREQYF.

The V gene is TRBV6-1, the J gene TRBJ2-1; possible D gene TRBD1, 5 bases. The germline V gene has CDR1 MNHNS and CDR2 SASEGT. V lost 3 bases and J 3 bases, leaving 15 bases between the germline ends. CDR3 length: 16 amino acids. The DNA of the CDR3 is TGTGCCAGCAGTGACTTGGCAGGGTCAGACTACAATGAGCAGTTCTTC. The encoded protein is CASSDLAGSDYNEQFF.

This clone showed up just a few times. The chain combines TRBV7-2 with TRBJ1-1; D ambiguous. Per the germline V gene, CDR1 is SGHTA and CDR2 is FQGNSA. V gave up 5 bases and J gave up 5 bases, with 12 bases separating them. This CDR3 has 13 residues. The CDR3 loop reads CASSTQAWTEAFF. The DNA for the CDR3 is TGTGCCAGCAGCACTCAGGCTTGGACTGAAGCTTTCTTT.

This clone turned up a few times. The rearrangement joins TRBV7-9 to TRBJ2-3; D is unclear. Germline CDR1 is SEHNR and CDR2 is FQNEAQ (reference sequence). This CDR3 has 13 amino acids. The V and J ends lost 5 bases and 2 bases respectively, with 8 bases between them. The chain's CDR3 is CASSPLSTDTQYF. The CDR3 DNA is TGTGCCAGCAGCCCCTTGTCCACAGATACGCAGTATTTT.

This clone was counted only a few times. The chain couples TRBV5-4 to TRBJ2-4; TRBD1 matches 8 bases. V shed 3 bases, J shed 7 bases, and the junction held 6 bases outside the gene matches. Germline loops: CDR1 SGHNT, CDR2 YYREEE (reference sequence). The CDR3 contains 14 residues. As DNA, the CDR3 is TGTGCCAGCAGCTCTCGTAGACAGGGGAACATTCAGTACTTC. Translated, it gives CASSSRRQGNIQYF.

A few counts support this clone. This chain links TRBV2 with TRBJ2-3; 8 bases agree with TRBD2. The germline V gene encodes CDR1 SNHLY and CDR2 FYNNEI. The CDR3 extends over 14 amino acids. J gave up 4 bases and V 11 bases, and 11 bases lay outside the gene matches. The CDR3 loop reads CARVPSGSSDTQYF. In DNA, the CDR3 is TGTGCCCGGGTTCCTAGCGGGTCCTCAGATACGCAGTATTTT.

The chain links TRBV4-2 to TRBJ1-3; D uncertain. The V gene lost 0 bases and the J gene lost 2 bases, with 11 bases spanning the gap. Looked up from germline, CDR1 is LGHNA and CDR2 is YNFKEQ. This CDR3 is 16 amino acids long. CDR3 loop: CASSQDRRIAGNTIYF. The CDR3, as DNA: TGTGCCAGCAGCCAAGATCGGCGAATCGCTGGAAACACCATATATTTT.

This rearrangement joins TRBV18 to TRBJ2-3, with 7 bases aligning to TRBD1. The germline V gene encodes CDR1 KGHSH and CDR2 LQKENI. This CDR3 has 16 residues. J was trimmed by 1 base and V by 3 bases; bases with no gene match: 7. The CDR3 sequence: CASSPRQGPGTDTQYF. The CDR3 DNA is TGTGCCAGCTCACCGAGACAGGGTCCGGGCACAGATACGCAGTATTTT.

The chain is built from TRBV7-2 and TRBJ2-1; 9 bases agree with TRBD2. Per germline, CDR1 SGHTA and CDR2 FQGNSA. The trim removed 6 bases at V and 0 bases at J, leaving 9 bases unmatched. CDR3 length: 17 amino acids. For the CDR3, the DNA is TGTGCCAGCAGTCTCAGGCTAGCGGGACCCTCCTACAATGAGCAGTTCTTC. Translation: CASSLRLAGPSYNEQFF.

This clone was detected a few times. The chain combines TRBV9 with TRBJ2-7; the match to TRBD2 covers 9 bases. V gave up 4 bases and J gave up 0 bases; unmatched junction bases: 5. The germline gives CDR1 SGDLS, CDR2 YYNGEE. The CDR3 has 15 residues. The CDR3 DNA sequence: TGTGCCAGCAGCAGGACTAGCGCCAGCTCCTACGAGCAGTACTTC. Translating gives CASSRTSASSYEQYF.

CDR3 DNA sequence: TGCGCCAGCAGCCAAGATTGGGGACAGGGAACCGAGCAGTACTTC. Its translation: CASSQDWGQGTEQYF. The genes are TRBV4-3 and TRBJ2-7, with 9 bases identical to TRBD1. Germline CDR1 reads LGHNA; CDR2 reads YSLEER. This CDR3 comprises 15 residues. V shed 0 bases and J 6 bases; nucleotides not matched to a gene: 6.

There are a few counts of this clone. The V and J genes are TRBV5-1 and TRBJ2-2; the match to TRBD1 covers 7 bases. The CDR3 spans 15 residues. The germline CDR1 and CDR2 sequences are SGHRS and YFSETQ. The V segment lost 3 bases and the J segment 4 bases; nucleotides outside the gene matches: 6. CDR3 sequence: CASSSGTASTGELFF. CDR3 nucleotide sequence: TGCGCCAGCAGCTCAGGGACAGCCTCCACCGGGGAGCTGTTTTTT. Looking up the rest from reference TRBV5-1 and TRBJ2-2 gives the full variable domain: KAGVTQTPRYLIKTRGQQVTLSCSPISGHRSVSWYQQTPGQGLQFLFEYFSETQRNKGNFPGRFSGRQFSNSRSEMNVSTLELGDSALYLCASSSGTASTGELFFGEGSRLTVL.

This clone was seen more than once but under ten times. V usage is TRBV30 and J usage is TRBJ2-7; 7 nucleotides align to TRBD1. Germline values: CDR1 GTSNPN, CDR2 SVGIG (reference sequence). Unmatched junction bases numbered 16, after V lost 5 bases and J lost 6 bases. The CDR3 totals 15 residues. The CDR3 is CAWDTAGTAKFEQYF. CDR3 DNA: TGTGCCTGGGACACCGCCGGGACAGCTAAATTCGAGCAGTACTTC. The entire variable domain, with the rest obtained from reference TRBV30 and TRBJ2-7, is as follows: SQTIHQWPATLVQPVGSPLSLECTVEGTSNPNLYWYRQAAGRGLQLLFYSVGIGQISSEVPQNLSASRPQDRQFILSSKKLLLSDSGFYLCAWDTAGTAKFEQYFGPGTRLTVT.

This chain's CDR3 is CASNKAGGSNTEAFF. CDR3 DNA: TGTGCCAGCAATAAGGCAGGTGGATCGAACACTGAAGCTTTCTTT. V and J are TRBV5-4 and TRBJ1-1, with D unclear. There are 15 residues in the CDR3. Trimming took off 6 bases at V and 1 base at J, with 16 bases between the two ends. CDR1 is SGHNT and CDR2 is YYREEE in the germline V gene (reference sequence).

The V call is TRBV18, the J call TRBJ2-7, with a possible D match to TRBD2 (6 bases). Trimming removed 6 bases from V and 3 bases from J, with 15 bases in between. Germline V gives CDR1 KGHSH, CDR2 LQKENI. CDR3 length: 14 amino acids. The CDR3 coding sequence is TGTGCCAGCTCGCCCGGGACGGACTACTACGAGCAGTACTTC. It encodes CASSPGTDYYEQYF.

V is TRBV15 and J is TRBJ2-3, with a possible D match to TRBD1 (6 bases). Germline V gene lookup returns CDR1 LNHNV and CDR2 YYDKDF (reference sequence). CDR3 size: 15 residues. Trimming pared 0 bases from V and 2 bases from J, leaving 9 bases between. The CDR3 DNA sequence: TGTGCCACCAGCAGAGACGGGACATACACAGATACGCAGTATTTT. Its translation: CATSRDGTYTDTQYF.

V and J are TRBV19 and TRBJ2-1, with a weak D call TRBD2 (6 bases). The length of the CDR3 is 16 residues. The ends were cut back, 0 bases at V and 8 bases at J, with 17 bases in the middle. Germline CDR1 LNHDA, CDR2 SQIVND (reference sequence). The CDR3: CASSIDRGYGGDEQFF. The CDR3 bases are TGTGCCAGTAGTATAGACAGAGGCTATGGAGGGGATGAGCAGTTCTTC. The full variable domain, with the rest looked up from reference TRBV19 and TRBJ2-1, is DGGITQSPKYLFRKEGQNVTLSCEQNLNHDAMYWYRQDPGQGLRLIYYSQIVNDFQKGDIAEGYSVSREKKESFPLTVTSAQKNPTAFYLCASSIDRGYGGDEQFFGPGTRLTVL.

The sample holds a few counts of this clone. This rearrangement joins TRBV7-2 to TRBJ2-7, with 8 bases aligning to TRBD1. This CDR3 region has 16 residues. V was pared by 1 base and J by 7 bases, with 12 bases of the junction left unmatched. Germline V gives CDR1 SGHTA, CDR2 FQGNSA. The CDR3 reads CASSLGTGTGLREQYF. The CDR3 coding sequence is TGTGCCAGCAGCTTAGGTACGGGGACAGGTCTGAGGGAGCAGTACTTC. Using reference TRBV7-2 and TRBJ2-7 for the parts outside the CDR3, the full variable domain is GAGVSQSPSNKVTEKGKDVELRCDPISGHTALYWYRQSLGQGLEFLIYFQGNSAPDKSGLPSDRFSAERTGGSVSTLTIQRTQQEDSAVYLCASSLGTGTGLREQYFGPGTRLTVT.

V gene TRBV6-4 combines with J gene TRBJ2-7; D is uncertain. The V end lost 3 bases, the J end lost 2 bases, and 14 bases lay between the germline ends. The CDR3 has 15 residues. Germline-derived CDR1 and CDR2 are MRHNA and SNTAGT. CDR3 sequence (DNA): TGTGCCAGCAGTGAACCCCAAGTAGGGACCTACGAGCAGTACGTC. Translating it yields CASSEPQVGTYEQYV.